Below, 27 T cell receptor beta chains from the same sample are listed, as sequenced in a study of PD-1 blockade in classical Hodgkin lymphoma. The method was immunoSEQ multiplex PCR; TCRdb's version includes in-frame clones alone and lacks a portion of them. The sample shows approximately 100,000 clones, around 89% of them seen only once. All trial patients relapsed after autologous stem cell transplantation. The sample was peripheral blood mononuclear cells (PBMCs), taken before the second cycle of nivolumab. Receptors were obtained from a human donor with classical Hodgkin lymphoma.

The gene calls are TRBV28 and TRBJ1-6, with TRBD1 matching over 7 bases. The germline V gene encodes CDR1 MDHEN and CDR2 SYDVKM. This CDR3 is built from 16 residues. Losses at the gene ends were 5 bases for V and 4 bases for J; bases not matched to a gene: 8. CDR3 residues: CASSPRDRKYNSPLHF. The CDR3 DNA is TGTGCCAGCAGTCCTCGGGACAGAAAATATAATTCACCCCTCCACTTT. The full variable domain, rest sourced from reference TRBV28 and TRBJ1-6, is DVKVTQSSRYLVKRTGEKVFLECVQDMDHENMFWYRQDPGLGLRLIYFSYDVKMKEKGDIPEGYSVSREKKERFSLILESASTNQTSMYLCASSPRDRKYNSPLHFGNGTRLTVT.

This clone was seen only a few times. The chain couples TRBV4-3 to TRBJ2-3; 7 nucleotides align to TRBD2. Trimming removed 1 base from V and 6 bases from J; junction bases left unmatched: 13. Per the germline V gene, CDR1 is LGHNA and CDR2 is YSLEER. The CDR3 is made up of 17 amino acids. For the CDR3, the DNA is TGCGCCAGCAGCCAAGGAGCGGGAAGAGGGGCAGGGGATACGCAGTATTTT. Amino acid sequence: CASSQGAGRGAGDTQYF.

This clone was counted only a few times. V is TRBV30 and J is TRBJ1-1, with 7 bases that match TRBD1. In germline, CDR1 is GTSNPN, CDR2 SVGIG (reference sequence). The CDR3 contains 14 residues. Losses at the gene ends were 2 bases for V and 0 bases for J; bases not matched to a gene: 3. DNA of the CDR3: TGTGCCTGGAGTCAGGGGACAGTGAACACTGAAGCTTTCTTT. This sequence encodes CAWSQGTVNTEAFF. Together with reference TRBV30 and TRBJ1-1, the CDR3 gives the full variable domain: SQTIHQWPATLVQPVGSPLSLECTVEGTSNPNLYWYRQAAGRGLQLLFYSVGIGQISSEVPQNLSASRPQDRQFILSSKKLLLSDSGFYLCAWSQGTVNTEAFFGQGTRLTVV.

Written as DNA, the CDR3 is TGTGCCAGCAGCCAAACAGGGGTAGGTGAGCAGTTCTTC. This translates into CASSQTGVGEQFF. This chain links TRBV11-3 with TRBJ2-1, with TRBD1 matching over 7 bases. The CDR3 spans 13 residues. From germline, CDR1 is SGHNT and CDR2 YENEEA. The ends lost 5 bases at V and 9 bases at J; junction bases unmatched: 7.

This clone was observed once. The rearrangement links TRBV6-1 to TRBJ1-1, with D possibly TRBD1 on 6 matching bases. V lost 4 bases, J lost 4 bases, and 16 bases lay in between. Per the germline V gene, CDR1 is MNHNS and CDR2 is SASEGT. This CDR3 region has 15 residues. CDR3 protein: CASSAPWGGVTEAFF. CDR3 nucleotide sequence: TGTGCCAGCAGTGCCCCTTGGGGGGGCGTCACTGAAGCTTTCTTT.

J is TRBJ1-2 and V is TRBV2; D is uncertain. Looked up from germline, CDR1 is SNHLY and CDR2 is FYNNEI. This CDR3 is 11 amino acids long. V was cut by 11 bases and J by 5 bases, with 12 bases left in between. CDR3 bases: TGTGCCTCAGCGGCGGTTTATGGCTACACCTTC. Protein product: CASAAVYGYTF.

The genes are TRBV6-5 and TRBJ1-1; D perhaps matches TRBD1 (6 bases). This CDR3 is built from 15 residues. Germline lookup yields CDR1 MNHEY and CDR2 SVGAGI. Trimming removed 8 bases from V and 0 bases from J, with 16 bases in between. The CDR3 DNA sequence: TGTGCCAGCTCCTTGGACAGCCCTATGAACACTGAAGCTTTCTTT. Encoded protein: CASSLDSPMNTEAFF.

The genes are TRBV14 and TRBJ1-3; 10 bases are a match to TRBD1. This CDR3 is 16 amino acids long. Germline CDR1 SGHDN, CDR2 FVKESK. V gave up 5 bases and J gave up 0 bases; unmatched junction bases: 4. The DNA for the CDR3 is TGTGCCAGCAGCTTCGGACAGGGGGTCTCTGGAAACACCATATATTTT. Residues: CASSFGQGVSGNTIYF.

This clone was seen a few times. The chain has TRBV7-9 and TRBJ1-2, with D perhaps TRBD1 (5 bases). CDR3 length: 14 amino acids. Between the trimmed V and J ends, which lost 2 bases and 6 bases, there was a span of 13 bases. CDR1 SEHNR and CDR2 FQNEAQ come from the germline V gene (reference sequence). Here the CDR3 reads CASSLQGQGDGYTF. DNA for the CDR3: TGTGCCAGCAGCTTACAAGGGCAGGGAGATGGCTACACCTTC. The full variable domain, with the rest looked up from reference TRBV7-9 and TRBJ1-2, is DTGVSQNPRHKITKRGQNVTFRCDPISEHNRLYWYRQTLGQGPEFLTYFQNEAQLEKSRLLSDRFSAERPKGSFSTLEIQRTEQGDSAMYLCASSLQGQGDGYTFGSGTRLTVV.

The DNA of the CDR3 is TGTGCCAGCAGCCAAGCCTTCCAGACAGAGCAGTACTTC. It specifies CASSQAFQTEQYF. The rearrangement joins TRBV4-2 to TRBJ2-7, with no clear D. Trimming left V 1 base short and J 7 bases short, with 11 bases between. Germline V gene data show CDR1 as LGHNA and CDR2 as YNFKEQ. The CDR3 has 13 residues.

This clone came up a few times. The V gene is TRBV28, the J gene TRBJ2-3; D call uncertain. V lost 3 bases and J 4 bases, leaving 5 bases between the germline ends. The CDR3 length is 12 residues. Per the germline V gene, CDR1 is MDHEN and CDR2 is SYDVKM. CDR3 region: CASSFYSDTQYF. CDR3 nucleotides: TGTGCCAGCAGTTTCTACTCAGATACGCAGTATTTT.

This chain uses TRBV27 with TRBJ1-3; unclear D gene. This CDR3 comprises 17 residues. The V end was cut by 3 bases, the J end by 0 bases, with 15 bases between. Germline V gene data show CDR1 as MNHEY and CDR2 as SMNVEV (reference sequence). The CDR3 DNA follows: TGTGCCAGCAGTTTGCCCCCTTGGACGGACTCTGGAAACACCATATATTTT. Translating gives CASSLPPWTDSGNTIYF.

The J gene is TRBJ2-2, the V gene TRBV27, with 9 bases lining up with TRBD1. V gave up 6 bases and J gave up 7 bases; unmatched junction bases: 9. The length of the CDR3 is 15 residues. Germline V gene lookup returns CDR1 MNHEY and CDR2 SMNVEV (reference sequence). The CDR3 DNA is TGTGCCAGCAGACCTATTGACAGGGGGATCGGGGAGCTGTTTTTT. Translated, it gives CASRPIDRGIGELFF.

The genes are TRBV6-1 and TRBJ2-1; 8 bases line up with TRBD1. Germline V gene sequence: CDR1 MNHNS, CDR2 SASEGT. Trimming cost V 7 bases and J 4 bases; bases outside gene matches: 6. The CDR3 is 14 amino acids. In nucleotides, the CDR3 is TGTGCCAGCACCGGGACAGGACCATACAATGAGCAGTTCTTC. It yields the protein CASTGTGPYNEQFF.

The table lists this clone with a count of one. CDR3 nucleotide sequence: TGCGCCAGCAGCCAAGGGGGGACAGGGATCTACGAGCAGTACTTC. It encodes CASSQGGTGIYEQYF. The rearrangement links TRBV4-1 to TRBJ2-7; TRBD1 aligns across 9 bases. The CDR3 sequence is 15 residues long. V was pared by 1 base and J by 3 bases, with 4 bases of the junction left unmatched. Germline-derived CDR1 and CDR2 are MGHRA and YSYEKL.

The rearrangement uses TRBV7-9 and TRBJ1-1; D might be TRBD1 (6 bases). From germline, CDR1 is SEHNR and CDR2 FQNEAQ (reference sequence). V was pared by 4 bases and J by 3 bases, with 9 bases between. The CDR3 length is 13 residues. The CDR3 loop is CASSSRTDTEAFF. Written as DNA, the CDR3 is TGTGCCAGCAGCTCTCGGACAGACACTGAAGCTTTCTTT.

This chain connects TRBV7-6 to TRBJ1-2, with a possible D match to TRBD1 (5 bases). The germline V gene encodes CDR1 SGHVS and CDR2 FNYEAQ. This CDR3 is built from 15 residues. V lost 5 bases to trimming and J lost 5 bases, with 18 bases between them. DNA for the CDR3: TGTGCCAGCAGCCCGTCGACGACGTGGGGGTATGGCTACACCTTC. Protein: CASSPSTTWGYGYTF.

The rearrangement joins TRBV30 to TRBJ2-2, with D unclear. CDR3 length equals 11 residues. The V gene lost 3 bases and the J gene lost 3 bases, with 2 bases spanning the gap. Germline V gene sequence: CDR1 GTSNPN, CDR2 SVGIG (reference sequence). CDR3 nucleotide sequence: TGTGCCTGGAGGGACACCGGGGAGCTGTTTTTT. It codes for CAWRDTGELFF.

This chain uses TRBV4-2 with TRBJ1-4, with D uncertain. CDR1 is LGHNA and CDR2 is YNFKEQ in the germline V gene. The V end lost 0 bases, the J end lost 8 bases, and 10 bases lay between the germline ends. The CDR3 totals 14 residues. The CDR3 DNA reads as TGTGCCAGCAGCCAAGATTGGCACGGCGAAAAACTGTTTTTT. Residues: CASSQDWHGEKLFF.

The chain joins TRBV5-1 to TRBJ2-7, with D hard to call. Germline lookup yields CDR1 SGHRS and CDR2 YFSETQ. Trimming took 0 bases from V and 7 from J, leaving 23 bases between them. This CDR3 is 17 amino acids long. CDR3 loop: CASSLVSGGWAPREQYF. CDR3 in DNA: TGCGCCAGCAGCTTGGTTTCGGGTGGATGGGCGCCTCGGGAGCAGTACTTC.

The chain links TRBV18 to TRBJ2-5; 8 bases are a match to TRBD2. The CDR3 is made up of 16 amino acids. The trim removed 0 bases at V and 8 bases at J, leaving 11 bases unmatched. Germline V gene data show CDR1 as KGHSH and CDR2 as LQKENI. In DNA form, the CDR3 reads TGTGCCAGCTCACCACCGGCGGGGGGCCAGCACGGCACCCAGTACTTC. The encoded protein is CASSPPAGGQHGTQYF.

The rearrangement joins TRBV19 to TRBJ2-7; 11 bases agree with TRBD1. After removal of 4 bases from V and 6 bases from J, the junction contained 11 bases not matched to a gene. From germline, CDR1 is LNHDA and CDR2 SQIVND (reference sequence). The CDR3 has 16 amino acids. The CDR3 sequence: CASSRNLGQGVGEQYF. The CDR3 region has the DNA TGTGCCAGTAGTAGAAATCTGGGACAGGGGGTTGGCGAGCAGTACTTC.

The rearrangement links TRBV7-2 to TRBJ2-2, with 8 bases fitting TRBD1. Trimming took 2 bases from V and 6 from J; bases not matched to a gene: 2. From germline, CDR1 is SGHTA and CDR2 FQGNSA. The CDR3 sequence is 14 residues long. CDR3 nucleotides: TGTGCCAGCAGCTTAACACAGGGGGCCGGGGAGCTGTTTTTT. It translates to CASSLTQGAGELFF.

The chain recombines TRBV18 with TRBJ2-1; TRBD1 is a possible D gene (6 bases). The CDR3 loop spans 15 amino acids. Trimming shortened V by 1 base and J by 5 bases, and 12 bases separated the two germline ends. Germline lookup yields CDR1 KGHSH and CDR2 LQKENI. The CDR3 sequence: CASSPQGVVDNEQFF. CDR3 bases: TGTGCCAGCTCACCACAGGGGGTCGTAGACAATGAGCAGTTCTTC.

The rearrangement uses TRBV19 and TRBJ2-5, with 8 bases matching TRBD1. The germline V gene encodes CDR1 LNHDA and CDR2 SQIVND (reference sequence). The CDR3 contains 15 residues. V lost 7 bases, J lost 2 bases, and 9 bases stayed unmatched. CDR3 DNA sequence: TGTGCCAGTATGGAACAGGGGGAACCACAAGAGACCCAGTACTTC. It specifies CASMEQGEPQETQYF.

V gene TRBV4-1 combines with J gene TRBJ2-5; D gene ambiguous. V gave up 0 bases and J gave up 4 bases, with 9 bases separating them. Germline CDR1 reads MGHRA; CDR2 reads YSYEKL. The CDR3 runs to 14 residues. CDR3 sequence reads: CASSQELRRETQYF. The CDR3 DNA is TGCGCCAGCAGCCAAGAACTTCGGAGAGAGACCCAGTACTTC.

The chain links TRBV28 to TRBJ2-7; TRBD1 agrees at 9 bases. The junction had 5 bases not matched to a gene; V was cut back by 4 bases and J by 4 bases. Per germline, CDR1 MDHEN and CDR2 SYDVKM. The CDR3 runs 14 residues. The CDR3 nucleotides read TGTGCCAGCAGTTCCGGGACAGGGACGTACGAGCAGTACTTC. It is translated as CASSSGTGTYEQYF.